One TCR beta chain is described in this entry. Its antigen is as yet unknown. Trimming removed 6 bases from V and 2 bases from J; junction bases left unmatched: 12. The CDR3 length is 16 residues. Looked up from germline, CDR1 is MDHEN and CDR2 is SYDVKM. The data were produced by immunoSEQ multiplex PCR, yet TCRdb's version contains in-frame clones alone and is incomplete. The sample lists under 200,000 clones; more than 80% were seen once. This sample is part of a study of cytotoxic CD8 clonotypes in ibrutinib-treated CLL. Turning to the study itself: Once treatment had gone on for a median of around eleven months, range 6 to 36, response samples were drawn. Mean productive templates were approximately 230,000; mean productive rearrangements were roughly 94,000.

Study-wide points: Before falling back toward baseline at progression, clonality had risen at the time of ibrutinib response.

The sample consisted of PBMCs, taken after 24 months of ibrutinib treatment. The J gene is TRBJ2-7, the V gene TRBV28, with TRBD1 identical over 8 bases. The receptor was isolated from a human donor with chronic lymphocytic leukemia. CDR3 sequence: CASSPPARQGPYEQYF. The CDR3 coding sequence is TGTGCCAGCAGCCCTCCGGCTAGACAGGGGCCCTACGAGCAGTACTTC.